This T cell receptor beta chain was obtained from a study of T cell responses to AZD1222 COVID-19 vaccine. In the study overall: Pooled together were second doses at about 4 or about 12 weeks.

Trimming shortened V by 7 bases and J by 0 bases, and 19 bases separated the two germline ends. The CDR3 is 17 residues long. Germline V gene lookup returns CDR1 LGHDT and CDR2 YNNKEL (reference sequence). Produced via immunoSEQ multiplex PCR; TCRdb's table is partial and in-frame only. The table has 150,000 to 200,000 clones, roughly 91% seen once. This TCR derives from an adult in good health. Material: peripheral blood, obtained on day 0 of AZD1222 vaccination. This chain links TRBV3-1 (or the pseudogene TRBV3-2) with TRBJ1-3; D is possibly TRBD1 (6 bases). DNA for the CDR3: TGTGCCAGCAAACCCGAGGGGGGGAGGCTCTCTGGAAACACCATATATTTT. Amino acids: CASKPEGGRLSGNTIYF.